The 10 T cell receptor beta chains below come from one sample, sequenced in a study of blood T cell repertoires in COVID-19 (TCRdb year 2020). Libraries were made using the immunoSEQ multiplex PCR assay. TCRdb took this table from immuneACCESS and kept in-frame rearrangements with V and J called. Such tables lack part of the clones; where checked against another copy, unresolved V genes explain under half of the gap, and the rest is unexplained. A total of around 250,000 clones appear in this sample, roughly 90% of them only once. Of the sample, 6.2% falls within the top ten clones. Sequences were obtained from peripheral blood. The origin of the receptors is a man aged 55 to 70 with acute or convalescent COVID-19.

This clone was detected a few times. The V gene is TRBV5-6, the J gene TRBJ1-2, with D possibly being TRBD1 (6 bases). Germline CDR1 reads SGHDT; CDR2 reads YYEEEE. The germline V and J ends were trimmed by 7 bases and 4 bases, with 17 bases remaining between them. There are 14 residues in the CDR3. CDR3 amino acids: CASSGRTAAYGYTF. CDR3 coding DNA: TGTGCCAGCTCCGGGAGGACAGCTGCCTATGGCTACACCTTC.

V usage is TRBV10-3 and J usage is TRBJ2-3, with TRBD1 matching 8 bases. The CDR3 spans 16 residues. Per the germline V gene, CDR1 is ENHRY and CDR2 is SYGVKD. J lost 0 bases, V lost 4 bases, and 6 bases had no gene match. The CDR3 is CAISGGQDPSTDTQYF. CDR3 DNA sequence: TGTGCCATCAGTGGGGGACAGGACCCGAGCACAGATACGCAGTATTTT.

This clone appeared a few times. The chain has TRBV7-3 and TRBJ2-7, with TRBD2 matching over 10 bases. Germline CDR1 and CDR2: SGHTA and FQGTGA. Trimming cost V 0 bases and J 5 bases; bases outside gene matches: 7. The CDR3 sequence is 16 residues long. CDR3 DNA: TGTGCCAGCAGCTTAACAGCGGGAGGGAGCGAAAACGAGCAGTACTTC. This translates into CASSLTAGGSENEQYF.

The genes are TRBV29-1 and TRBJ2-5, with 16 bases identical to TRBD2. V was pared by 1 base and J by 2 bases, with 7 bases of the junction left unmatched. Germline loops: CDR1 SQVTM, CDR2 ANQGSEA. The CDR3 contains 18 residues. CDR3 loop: CSVEAGGLAGGPQETQYF. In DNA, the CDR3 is TGCAGCGTTGAAGCGGGGGGACTAGCGGGAGGGCCTCAAGAGACCCAGTACTTC. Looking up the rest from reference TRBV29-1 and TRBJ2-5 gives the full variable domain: SAVISQKPSRDICQRGTSLTIQCQVDSQVTMMFWYRQQPGQSLTLIATANQGSEATYESGFVIDKFPISRPNLTFSTLTVSNMSPEDSSIYLCSVEAGGLAGGPQETQYFGPGTRLLVL.

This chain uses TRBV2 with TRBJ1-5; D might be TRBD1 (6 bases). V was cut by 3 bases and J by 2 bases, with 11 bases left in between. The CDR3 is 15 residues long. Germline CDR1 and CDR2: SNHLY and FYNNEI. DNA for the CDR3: TGTGCCAGCAGTGACCAACAGGGCGGCAATCAGCCCCAGCATTTT. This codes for CASSDQQGGNQPQHF.

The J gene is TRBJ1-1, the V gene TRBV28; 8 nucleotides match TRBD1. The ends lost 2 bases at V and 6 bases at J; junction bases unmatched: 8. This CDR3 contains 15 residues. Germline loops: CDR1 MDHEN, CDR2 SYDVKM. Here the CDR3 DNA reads TGTGCCAGCAGTTTAGCCCCCCCCAGGGGGCCTGAAGCTTTCTTT. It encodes CASSLAPPRGPEAFF.

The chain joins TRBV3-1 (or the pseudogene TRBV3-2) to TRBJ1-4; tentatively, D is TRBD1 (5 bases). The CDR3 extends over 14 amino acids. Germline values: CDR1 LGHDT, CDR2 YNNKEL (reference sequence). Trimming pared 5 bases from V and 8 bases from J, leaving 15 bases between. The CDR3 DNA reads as TGTGCCAGCAGCACATGGGGGGTGGAGGAAAAACTGTTTTTT. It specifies CASSTWGVEEKLFF.

This chain's CDR3 is CATSEWNEQFF. CDR3 coding DNA: TGTGCCACCTCGGAGTGGAATGAGCAGTTCTTC. This chain joins TRBV19 and TRBJ2-1, with D uncertain. Between the trimmed V and J ends, which lost 10 bases and 7 bases, there was a span of 11 bases. This CDR3 region has 11 residues. CDR1 and CDR2 from the germline V gene are LNHDA and SQIVND (reference sequence).

The CDR3 bases are TGCAGTGCTAGTGGGACAGGGAGCTATGGCTACACCTTC. Encoded protein: CSASGTGSYGYTF. The chain is built from TRBV20-1 and TRBJ1-2; TRBD1 aligns across 9 bases. This CDR3 comprises 13 residues. Trimming took 3 bases from V and 4 from J; bases not matched to a gene: 3. Germline V gives CDR1 DFQATT, CDR2 SNEGSKA (reference sequence).

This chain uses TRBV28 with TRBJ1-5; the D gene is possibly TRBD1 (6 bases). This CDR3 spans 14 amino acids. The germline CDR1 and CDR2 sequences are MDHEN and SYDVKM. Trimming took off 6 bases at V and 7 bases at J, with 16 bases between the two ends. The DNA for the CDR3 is TGTGCCAGCAGCCGATACAGGGCTGGGCAGCCCCAGCATTTT. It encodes CASSRYRAGQPQHF.